This T cell receptor (beta chain) was found in a study of T cell repertoires in ileal Crohn's disease (dated by TCRdb to about 2019). About the investigation overall: At the time of surgery, about a third of patients were active smokers, and the median duration of disease was 7.9 years. Roughly half of the patients were given postoperative therapy, with some 17 on anti-TNF agents and 10 to 12 on thiopurines. All patients had surgery for a complication: stricturing disease in roughly 61% and penetrating disease in roughly 40%. TCR repertoire analysis was done in fewer than 65 Crohn's disease patients from a prospective multicentre cohort. A Rutgeerts score above i0 was used to define endoscopic postoperative recurrence. Neoterminal ileum biopsies obtained at postoperative colonoscopy were designated as M6 samples. The study ran alongside a multicentre cohort designed to identify predictors of early endoscopic recurrence after ileocolonic resection. A total of about 150 mucosal samples from some 50 patients were sequenced, with samples obtained at several locations on the surgical specimen and at postoperative endoscopy. Findings and caveats that apply to the study as a whole: A significantly higher proportion of clonal expansions was observed in active smokers at surgery than in non-smokers (approximately 26% vs 20%, p=0.02). Endoscopic recurrence was linked to a higher percentage of high-frequency clones at surgery, and recurrence occurred in every patient whose clonality exceeded 26.8% (18/57). Mucosal CD4 and CD8 T cells were sorted and sequenced only in a subgroup of patients, the size of which was not stated. Postoperative endoscopy was performed at varying times within the first year after surgery, with a median delay of around seven months. More high-frequency clones were carried by sorted CD8 T cells than by CD4 T cells, suggesting that mucosal expansions were mainly CD8.

The germline V and J ends show losses of 0 bases and 12 bases respectively, and no gene match explains 5 bases of the junction. The CDR3 goes from the cysteine to the phenylalanine over 13 residues. Only the CDR3 DNA is retained, 39 bases long and in frame from the first base. CDR1 and CDR2 were assigned from the germline V gene as LGHNA and YSLEER. A few counts support this clone. Its antigen is not yet known. Qualities for individual bases were not recorded, and no much larger clone is one base off. Roughly 500 nanograms of biopsy DNA per sample were submitted for commercial TCRB immunosequencing. CDR3 regions were amplified from genomic DNA by Adaptive Biotechnology using a two-step, amplification bias-controlled multiplex PCR. Primers for every V and J gene segment were used in the first PCR, and barcodes and Illumina adapters were added in the second PCR. CDR3 libraries were sequenced on an Illumina instrument. Turning to the authors' computational methods: Analysis combined the vendor-provided pipelines with custom analysis of raw data in R/Bioconductor under R version 3.3.0. Clonality, which ranges from 0 to 1, was calculated as the inverse of the normalised Shannon entropy across all productive clones. High-frequency clones were defined as the share of the repertoire taken up by the top 100 clones, keeping only clones that passed a 95% confidence test. Overlap between samples was measured with the Morisita-Horn index, while repertoire diversity was measured with the Simpson index. The immuneACCESS repertoire file appears here via TCRdb, limited to in-frame rearrangements. These files lack a portion of the clones; in checked studies, under half of the deficit traces to unresolved V genes, and the cause of the others is not known. The V and J calls and clone size come from that table; D and trimming were worked out from the DNA. Across this sample there are some 13,000 clones, with roughly 80% seen only once. Jointly, the top ten make up approximately 17% of the sample.

In the paper's terms, the time point label means: neoterminal ileum biopsy at postoperative endoscopy, about 6 months after surgery. Eligible patients were adults with ileal or ileocolonic Crohn's disease who had an indication for ileocolonic resection. Whole ileal mucosal biopsies were kept frozen at -80 degrees C prior to DNA extraction. Genomic DNA was extracted from frozen whole biopsies with a TRizol-based method and quantified on a NanoDrop 2000 spectrophotometer. The receptor chain draws on TRBV4-3 and TRBJ2-1; TRBD1 aligns with 7 central bases. Sequencing used ileal tissue. This TCR came from an adult with Crohn's disease. The CDR3 protein is CASSQDMTGRQFF. Read as DNA, the sequence is TGCGCCAGCAGCCAAGATATGACAGGGAGGCAGTTCTTC.